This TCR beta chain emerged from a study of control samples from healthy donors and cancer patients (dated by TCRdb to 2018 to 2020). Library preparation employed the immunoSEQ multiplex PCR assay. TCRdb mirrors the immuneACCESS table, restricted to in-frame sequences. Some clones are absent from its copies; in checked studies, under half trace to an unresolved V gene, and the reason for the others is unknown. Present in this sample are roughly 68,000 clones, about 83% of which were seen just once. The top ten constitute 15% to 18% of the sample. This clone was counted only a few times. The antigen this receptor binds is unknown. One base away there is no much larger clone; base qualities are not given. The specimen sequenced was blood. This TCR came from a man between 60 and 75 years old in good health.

The CDR3 reads CASSQARLGFPQHF. The DNA sequence follows: TGCGCCAGCAGCCAAGCCAGGTTGGGTTTCCCCCAGCATTTT. Rearrangement joined TRBV4-3 to TRBJ1-5; no D gene call is confident. The CDR3 numbers 14 residues from cysteine through phenylalanine. CDR3 DNA is the only sequence kept; it has 42 bases, read in frame from the first base. The V end loses 1 base and the J end loses 10 bases, and a stretch of 14 bases separates them. CDR1 is given as LGHNA and CDR2 as YSLEER, both from the germline V gene.